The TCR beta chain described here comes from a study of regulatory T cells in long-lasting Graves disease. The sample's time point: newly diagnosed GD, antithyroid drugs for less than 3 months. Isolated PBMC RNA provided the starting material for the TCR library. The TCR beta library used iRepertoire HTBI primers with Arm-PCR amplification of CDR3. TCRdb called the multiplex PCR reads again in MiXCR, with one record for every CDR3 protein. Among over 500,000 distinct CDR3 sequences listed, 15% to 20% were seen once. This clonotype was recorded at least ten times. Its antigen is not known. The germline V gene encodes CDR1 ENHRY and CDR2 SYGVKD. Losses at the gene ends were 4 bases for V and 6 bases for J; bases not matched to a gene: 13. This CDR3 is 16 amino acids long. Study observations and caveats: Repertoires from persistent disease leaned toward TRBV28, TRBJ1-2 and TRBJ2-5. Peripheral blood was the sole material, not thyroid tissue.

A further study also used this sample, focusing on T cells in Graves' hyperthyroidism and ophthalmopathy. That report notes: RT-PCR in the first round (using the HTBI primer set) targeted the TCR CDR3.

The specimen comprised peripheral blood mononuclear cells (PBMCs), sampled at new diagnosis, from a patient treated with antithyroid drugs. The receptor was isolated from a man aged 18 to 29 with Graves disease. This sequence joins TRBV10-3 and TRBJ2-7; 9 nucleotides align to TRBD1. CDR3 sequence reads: CAISGYRDRVAGEQYF. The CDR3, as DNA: TGTGCCATCAGTGGATACCGGGACAGGGTTGCTGGCGAGCAGTACTTC.